Presented here are 15 T cell receptor beta chains from one specimen sequenced in a study of control samples from healthy donors and cancer patients. Produced via immunoSEQ multiplex PCR; TCRdb's table is partial and in-frame only. Of some 130,000 clones listed, about 92% are singletons. The material sequenced was blood. The receptor source for this set is a woman aged 45-59 years in good health.

The DNA for the CDR3 is TGTGCCACCAGTGATTTGAAATCTGGGGGCGGAGATACGCAGTATTTT. The encoded protein is CATSDLKSGGGDTQYF. J is TRBJ2-3 and V is TRBV24-1, with D possibly TRBD1 on 6 matching bases. The CDR3 loop spans 16 amino acids. The V end lost 0 bases, the J end lost 5 bases, and 14 bases lay between the germline ends. Germline CDR1 reads KGHDR; CDR2 reads SFDVKD.

This chain uses TRBV7-2 with TRBJ2-5, with a weak D call TRBD2 (6 bases). The CDR3 sequence is 14 residues long. CDR1 SGHTA and CDR2 FQGNSA come from the germline V gene. V was trimmed by 3 bases and J by 3 bases, leaving 11 bases between them. The CDR3 region has the DNA TGTGCCAGCAGCTTCCAAGCGGGCAAAGAGACCCAGTACTTC. It encodes CASSFQAGKETQYF.

The CDR3, as DNA: TGCGCCAGCAGTGACCGATACTCCTACGAGCAGTACTTC. Amino acids: CASSDRYSYEQYF. The chain is built from TRBV10-2 and TRBJ2-7; D uncertain. This CDR3 spans 13 amino acids. Looked up from germline, CDR1 is WSHSY and CDR2 is SAAADI. Trimming cost V 3 bases and J 0 bases, with 6 bases left between them.

The rearrangement joins TRBV5-1 to TRBJ1-4; TRBD1 might be the D (6 bases). Trimming left V 1 base short and J 4 bases short, with 11 bases between. The CDR3 is 15 residues long. Germline V gene sequence: CDR1 SGHRS, CDR2 YFSETQ. This CDR3 reads CASSLSRGGNEKLFF. CDR3 DNA sequence: TGCGCCAGCAGCTTGTCAAGGGGGGGTAATGAAAAACTGTTTTTT.

This clone occurred once. The chain has TRBV10-2 and TRBJ1-2; TRBD1 matches at 8 bases. The CDR3 consists of 15 residues. V lost 6 bases and J lost 4; bases outside the gene matches: 10. The germline V gene has CDR1 WSHSY and CDR2 SAAADI. DNA for the CDR3: TGCGCCAGCAGAGGAACAGGGGGGACGAGCTATGGCTACACCTTC. The encoded protein is CASRGTGGTSYGYTF.

CDR3 sequence: CASVDRLRTDTQYF. The CDR3 region has the DNA TGTGCCAGCGTTGACAGACTCCGCACAGATACGCAGTATTTT. This chain joins TRBV28 and TRBJ2-3; D might be TRBD1 (5 bases). Germline CDR1 MDHEN, CDR2 SYDVKM. The CDR3 totals 14 residues. Deletions cut 8 bases from V and 1 base from J, with 13 bases between. Using reference TRBV28 and TRBJ2-3 for the parts outside the CDR3, the full variable domain is DVKVTQSSRYLVKRTGEKVFLECVQDMDHENMFWYRQDPGLGLRLIYFSYDVKMKEKGDIPEGYSVSREKKERFSLILESASTNQTSMYLCASVDRLRTDTQYFGPGTRLTVL.

V and J are TRBV5-6 and TRBJ1-1; TRBD1 is a possible D gene (5 bases). Per the germline V gene, CDR1 is SGHDT and CDR2 is YYEEEE. Trimming left V 1 base short and J 1 base short, with 8 bases between. The CDR3 is 14 amino acids. CDR3 coding DNA: TGTGCCAGCAGCTTGCTGGGGCCGAACACTGAAGCTTTCTTT. It encodes CASSLLGPNTEAFF.

In its sample, this clone was seen once. The chain recombines TRBV7-2 with TRBJ2-7; D call uncertain. The germline CDR1 and CDR2 sequences are SGHTA and FQGNSA. The CDR3 is 13 residues long. Between the trimmed V and J ends, which lost 3 bases and 0 bases, there was a span of 6 bases. The CDR3 reads CASSFGISYEQYF. CDR3 sequence (DNA): TGTGCCAGCAGCTTTGGGATCTCCTACGAGCAGTACTTC.

The chain uses TRBV6-4 and TRBJ1-4; no firm D call. The V end lost 7 bases, the J end lost 0 bases, and 12 bases lay between the germline ends. Germline V gene sequence: CDR1 MRHNA, CDR2 SNTAGT. The CDR3 is 15 amino acids. Written as DNA, the CDR3 is TGTGCCAGCATCCCCTCTCCGACAACTAATGAAAAACTGTTTTTT. This encodes CASIPSPTTNEKLFF.

The chain joins TRBV12-3 or TRBV12-4 to TRBJ2-7; the D is unclear. The CDR3 has 11 amino acids. The germline V and J ends were trimmed by 3 bases and 7 bases, with 7 bases remaining between them. CDR3 coding DNA: TGTGCCAGCAGTTTTTCCCGGGAGCAGTACTTC. Its protein product is CASSFSREQYF.

DNA of the CDR3: TGTGCCAGCAGCTTGGGGGTCGAGCAGTACTTC. Protein: CASSLGVEQYF. The V and J genes are TRBV11-2 and TRBJ2-7; D possibly uses TRBD1 or TRBD2 (5 bases each). CDR3 length: 11 residues. Trimming shortened V by 3 bases and J by 6 bases, and 6 bases separated the two germline ends. Looked up from germline, CDR1 is SGHAT and CDR2 is FQNNGV.

The chain has TRBV27 and TRBJ2-1; 16 positions match TRBD2. Germline values: CDR1 MNHEY, CDR2 SMNVEV (reference sequence). The CDR3 is made up of 16 amino acids. Losses at the gene ends were 2 bases for V and 13 bases for J; bases not matched to a gene: 8. The CDR3 nucleotides read TGTGCCAGCAGTTTAACGGGGACTAGCGGGAGGGCGGACCAGTTCTTC. It is translated as CASSLTGTSGRADQFF.

The CDR3 region is CASSLLGVENRNTIYF. CDR3 DNA sequence: TGTGCCAGCAGCTTACTTGGGGTCGAAAACCGGAACACCATATATTTT. The V and J genes are TRBV7-9 and TRBJ1-3; D is unresolved. The CDR3 is 16 amino acids. Germline loops: CDR1 SEHNR, CDR2 FQNEAQ (reference sequence). Trimming removed 2 bases from V and 7 bases from J, with 18 bases in between.

The chain carries TRBV3-1 (or the pseudogene TRBV3-2) and TRBJ1-6; TRBD1 matches 8 bases. There are 19 residues in the CDR3. V lost 2 bases and J lost 2; bases outside the gene matches: 11. Germline V CDR1 and CDR2: LGHDT, YNNKEL (reference sequence). CDR3: CASSQYGGQGRAYNSPLHF. CDR3 in DNA: TGTGCCAGCAGCCAATACGGAGGACAGGGCCGTGCCTATAATTCACCCCTCCACTTT.

This clone is a singleton in its sample. The CDR3, as DNA: TGTGCCACCAGCAGACTCCGACTAGCGGGGGGCCTAGCCAAAAACATTCAGTACTTC. It translates to CATSRLRLAGGLAKNIQYF. The chain carries TRBV15 and TRBJ2-4, with TRBD2 identical over 13 bases. V shed 2 bases and J 0 bases; nucleotides not matched to a gene: 7. CDR3 length: 19 amino acids. Germline V gene sequence: CDR1 LNHNV, CDR2 YYDKDF (reference sequence).